This paragraph covers one T cell receptor (beta chain) sequence. The CDR3 loop spans 15 amino acids. Germline V gene sequence: CDR1 ENHRY, CDR2 SYGVKD. V shed 4 bases and J 8 bases; nucleotides not matched to a gene: 7. The sample comes from a study of blood T cell repertoires in COVID-19. Clones were read by immunoSEQ multiplex PCR, and TCRdb kept only the in-frame ones, dropping some. In the table there are some 150,000 clones, around nine tenths of which are singletons. This TCR came from a woman aged 70-85 years with acute or convalescent COVID-19. The material sequenced was peripheral blood. This chain uses TRBV10-3 with TRBJ2-1, with TRBD1 matching 11 bases. DNA of the CDR3: TGTGCCATCAGTGGCCGGGACAGGGGGATCGATGAGCAGTTCTTC. It codes for CAISGRDRGIDEQFF.